Below are 13 T cell receptor beta chains sequenced from a single sample in a study of blood T cell repertoires in COVID-19. Sequencing was performed with immunoSEQ multiplex PCR; in TCRdb, only in-frame clones are kept and a portion is missing. The sample records 200,000 to 250,000 clones, about 90% being singletons. The sample consisted of peripheral blood. These TCRs come from a man aged 30 to 45 with COVID-19, enrolled during active disease.

This rearrangement joins TRBV6-5 to TRBJ2-7; 8 bases line up with TRBD2. V lost 2 bases, J lost 3 bases, and 6 bases stayed unmatched. CDR3 size: 15 residues. CDR1 and CDR2 (germline): MNHEY, SVGAGI. The CDR3 spells CASSYSTSGYYEQYF. The CDR3 coding sequence is TGTGCCAGCAGTTACAGCACTAGCGGATACTACGAGCAGTACTTC.

As DNA, the CDR3 is TGTGCCAGCAGCTTAGGGACAGGCCTTGACTATGGCTACACCTTC. It encodes CASSLGTGLDYGYTF. The chain is built from TRBV7-2 and TRBJ1-2; 7 bases line up with TRBD1. V dropped 1 base and J dropped 3; count of bases not matched to a gene: 5. The V gene's germline CDR1 is SGHTA and CDR2 FQGNSA. CDR3 length: 15 amino acids.

The chain recombines TRBV27 with TRBJ1-1, with D maybe TRBD1 (5 bases). Trimming took 4 bases from V and 3 from J, leaving 9 bases between them. In germline, CDR1 is MNHEY, CDR2 SMNVEV (reference sequence). The CDR3 is 13 amino acids. CDR3 protein: CASSSGLHTEAFF. CDR3 DNA sequence: TGTGCCAGCAGTTCGGGACTGCACACTGAAGCTTTCTTT.

This chain links TRBV4-2 with TRBJ2-1, with 11 bases matching TRBD2. The ends lost 1 base at V and 6 bases at J; junction bases unmatched: 5. This CDR3 is 16 amino acids long. Germline assignment: CDR1 LGHNA and CDR2 YNFKEQ. CDR3 region: CASSQGSSGGSNEQFF. The DNA of the CDR3 is TGTGCCAGCAGCCAAGGCTCTAGCGGGGGGTCCAATGAGCAGTTCTTC.

The rearrangement links TRBV6-5 to TRBJ2-7; 7 nucleotides match TRBD1. Germline CDR1 MNHEY, CDR2 SVGAGI. With V trimmed by 6 bases and J by 6 bases, 8 bases remained unmatched. The CDR3 length is 13 residues. The CDR3 spells CASSQTGDREQYF. CDR3 DNA sequence: TGTGCCAGCAGCCAAACAGGGGATCGCGAGCAGTACTTC.

The gene calls are TRBV11-3 and TRBJ2-2; D remains unclear. V was trimmed by 3 bases and J by 4 bases, leaving 9 bases between them. The CDR3 covers 14 residues. Germline CDR1 reads SGHNT; CDR2 reads YENEEA. The CDR3 here is CASSLSRSTGELFF. CDR3 DNA sequence: TGTGCCAGCAGCTTGAGTCGGAGCACCGGGGAGCTGTTTTTT.

The chain carries TRBV19 and TRBJ1-5, with no clear D. With 4 bases removed from V and 11 bases from J, the gap between germline ends came to 12 bases. Germline CDR1 and CDR2: LNHDA and SQIVND (reference sequence). CDR3 length equals 12 residues. The CDR3 protein is CASSSRNRAQHF. DNA of the CDR3: TGTGCCAGTAGTAGCCGTAACCGGGCCCAGCATTTT.

Concerning this clone itself: The same CDR3 is also encoded by other DNA sequences in this sample. This chain uses TRBV5-1 with TRBJ2-2, with 9 positions matching TRBD1. V lost 3 bases, J lost 4 bases, and 4 bases stayed unmatched. This CDR3 has 15 residues. Germline CDR1 and CDR2: SGHRS and YFSETQ. DNA of the CDR3: TGCGCCAGCAGCTCGGGACAGGGAATCACCGGGGAGCTGTTTTTT. Its translation: CASSSGQGITGELFF.

This clone has only a few counts. V gene TRBV9 combines with J gene TRBJ1-1; 7 bases map to TRBD1. Germline CDR1 reads SGDLS; CDR2 reads YYNGEE. The CDR3 contains 14 residues. Losses at the gene ends were 0 bases for V and 1 base for J; bases not matched to a gene: 0. CDR3 sequence (DNA): TGTGCCAGCAGCGTAGAGGGGGCGAACACTGAAGCTTTCTTT. As protein: CASSVEGANTEAFF.

The J gene is TRBJ1-1, the V gene TRBV2; a possible D gene is TRBD1 (5 bases). Germline V lookup: CDR1 SNHLY, CDR2 FYNNEI. This CDR3 is 13 amino acids long. Trimming took 5 bases from V and 1 from J, leaving 8 bases between them. The CDR3 region has the DNA TGTGCCAGCAGTCGACAGTGGAACACTGAAGCTTTCTTT. This codes for CASSRQWNTEAFF.

This clone came up once. CDR3 residues: CASSDQTRGVSYNEQFF. CDR3 nucleotides: TGTGCCAGCAGCGATCAAACACGAGGAGTCTCCTACAATGAGCAGTTCTTC. The chain combines TRBV7-3 with TRBJ2-1; no reliable D call. Between the trimmed V and J ends, which lost 5 bases and 0 bases, there was a span of 17 bases. The CDR3 contains 17 residues. Germline CDR1 reads SGHTA; CDR2 reads FQGTGA.

The V and J genes are TRBV29-1 and TRBJ2-7, with TRBD1 matching 9 bases. The germline gives CDR1 SQVTM, CDR2 ANQGSEA. This CDR3 is built from 13 residues. V shed 6 bases, J shed 5 bases, and the junction held 8 bases outside the gene matches. In DNA, the CDR3 is TGCAGCGTGCTACGAGGGACAGGGAACGAGCAGTACTTC. This encodes CSVLRGTGNEQYF.

The chain has TRBV5-8 and TRBJ2-3; 8 positions agree with TRBD1. In germline, CDR1 is SGHTS, CDR2 YDEGEE. Trimming took 8 bases from V and 4 from J; bases not matched to a gene: 6. This CDR3 comprises 13 residues. This chain's CDR3 is CASRGTGSDTQYF. CDR3 nucleotides: TGTGCCAGTCGTGGGACAGGATCAGATACGCAGTATTTT.